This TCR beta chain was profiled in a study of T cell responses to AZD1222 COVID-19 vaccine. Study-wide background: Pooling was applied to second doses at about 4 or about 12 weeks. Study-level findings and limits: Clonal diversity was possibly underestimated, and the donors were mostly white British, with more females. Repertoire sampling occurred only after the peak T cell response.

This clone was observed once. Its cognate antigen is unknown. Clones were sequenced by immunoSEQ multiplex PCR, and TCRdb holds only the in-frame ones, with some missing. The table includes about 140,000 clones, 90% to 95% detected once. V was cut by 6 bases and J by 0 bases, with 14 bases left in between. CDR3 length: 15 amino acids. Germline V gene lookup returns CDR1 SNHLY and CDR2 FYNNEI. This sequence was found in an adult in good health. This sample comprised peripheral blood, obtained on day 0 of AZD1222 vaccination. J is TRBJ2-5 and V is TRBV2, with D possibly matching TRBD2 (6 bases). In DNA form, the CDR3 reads TGTGCCAGCAGCCCCTCGGCGGGAAACCAAGAGACCCAGTACTTC. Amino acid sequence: CASSPSAGNQETQYF.